This T cell receptor beta chain was retrieved from a study of shared clonotypes between healthy human individuals. Sequenced by immunoSEQ multiplex PCR; TCRdb stores in-frame clones only, minus some. Of around 1.4 million clones in the sample, approximately 98.5% were seen once. A note on this clone: Other DNA sequences within the sample encode an identical CDR3.

CDR1 KGHSH and CDR2 LQKENI come from the germline V gene. V lost 3 bases to trimming and J lost 4 bases; unmatched junction nucleotides: 6. CDR3 length: 15 residues. Sequencing was done on a sample of naive CD4+ T cells sorted from blood. As to subset: CD45RA+ positively selected. The clonotype originates from a man under 40 in good health. The rearrangement uses TRBV18 and TRBJ1-1, with TRBD1 identical over 9 bases. The CDR3 DNA reads TGTGCCAGCTCACCTAAGGGACAGGGAGGCACTGAAGCTTTCTTT. It codes for CASSPKGQGGTEAFF.